This T cell receptor beta chain appears in the sequencing data of a study of T cells expressing NK-cell markers. Study at large: Investigators obtained TCR beta repertoires from sorted CD3+CD56+NKG2C+, CD3+CD56+NKG2C- and CD3+CD56-NKG2C+ T cells. Regarding the study as a whole: HCMV specificity of the expanded NKG2C+ T cell clones stayed unclear. Several donors' CD3+CD56-NKG2C+ cells were dominated by the same clonotypes.

TCRdb reanalyzed the 5' RACE reads and collapses them to one entry per CDR3 protein, without DNA. This sample's table reports roughly 390,000 distinct CDR3 sequences. A word on this clonotype: Its target is not known.

CDR1 is KGHSH, CDR2 LQKENI, per germline. The CDR3 contains 14 residues. The specimen was blood T cells: a sorted CD56 or NKG2C T cell subset, CD4+ or CD8+ T cells, or bulk PBMC T cells (not recorded which). This clonotype was sampled from a man aged 18-70 years in good health. The chain has TRBV18 and TRBJ2-1; TCRdb's assignment of TRBD2 cannot be checked, as there is no DNA. CDR3 protein: CASRTKGLFNEQFF.